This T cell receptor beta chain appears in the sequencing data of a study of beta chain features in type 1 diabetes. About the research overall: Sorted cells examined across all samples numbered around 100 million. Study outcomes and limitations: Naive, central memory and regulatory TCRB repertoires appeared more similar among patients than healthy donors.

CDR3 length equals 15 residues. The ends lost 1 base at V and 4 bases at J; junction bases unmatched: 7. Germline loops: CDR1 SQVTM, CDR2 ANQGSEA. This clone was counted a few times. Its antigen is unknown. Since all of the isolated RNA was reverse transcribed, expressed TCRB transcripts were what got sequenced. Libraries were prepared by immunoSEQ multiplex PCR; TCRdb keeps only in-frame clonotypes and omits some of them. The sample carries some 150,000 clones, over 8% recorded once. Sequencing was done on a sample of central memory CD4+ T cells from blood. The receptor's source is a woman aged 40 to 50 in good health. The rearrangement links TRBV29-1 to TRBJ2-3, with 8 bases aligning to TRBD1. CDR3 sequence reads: CSVEGPGGGADTQYF. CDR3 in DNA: TGCAGCGTTGAAGGGCCAGGGGGCGGAGCAGATACGCAGTATTTT.